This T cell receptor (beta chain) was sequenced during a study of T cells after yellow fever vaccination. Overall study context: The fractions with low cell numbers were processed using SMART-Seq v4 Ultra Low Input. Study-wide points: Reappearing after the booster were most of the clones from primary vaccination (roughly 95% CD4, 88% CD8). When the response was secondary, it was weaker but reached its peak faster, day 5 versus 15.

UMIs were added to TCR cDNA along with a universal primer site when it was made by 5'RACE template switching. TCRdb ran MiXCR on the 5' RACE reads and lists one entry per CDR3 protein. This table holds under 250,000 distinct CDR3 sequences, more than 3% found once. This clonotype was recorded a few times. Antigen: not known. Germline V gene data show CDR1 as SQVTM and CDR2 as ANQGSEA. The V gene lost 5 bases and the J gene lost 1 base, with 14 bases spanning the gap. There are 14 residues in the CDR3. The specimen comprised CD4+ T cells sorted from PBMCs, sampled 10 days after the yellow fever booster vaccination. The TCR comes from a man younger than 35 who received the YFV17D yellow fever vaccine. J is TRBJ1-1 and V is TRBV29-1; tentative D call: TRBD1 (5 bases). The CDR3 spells CSVLGAKGNTEAFF. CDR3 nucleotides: TGCAGCGTTCTCGGGGCTAAGGGGAACACTGAAGCTTTCTTT. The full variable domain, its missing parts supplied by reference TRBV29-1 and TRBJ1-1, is SAVISQKPSRDICQRGTSLTIQCQVDSQVTMMFWYRQQPGQSLTLIATANQGSEATYESGFVIDKFPISRPNLTFSTLTVSNMSPEDSSIYLCSVLGAKGNTEAFFGQGTRLTVV.